This T cell receptor (beta chain) was recovered during a study of chemoradiotherapy in HPV16-positive cancers (dated by TCRdb to between 2021 and 2022). Study-wide context: Using functional T-cell assays on cells from a couple of HPV16-positive patients, the researchers defined candidate HPV-specific T-cell clones and common TCR motifs. The study asked whether T-cell immunity against the HPV oncoproteins E6 and E7 changes during chemoradiotherapy and whether it affects survival. Next, the candidate HPV-specific TCRs and motifs were followed in TCR repertoires from approximately 82 patients with HPV-related cancers.

Because repertoires were sampled repeatedly during chemoradiotherapy, clonal expansion in the tumor microenvironment could be followed. This clone was seen a single time. Its antigen specificity is not known. Base qualities are not at hand, and no much larger clone is one base apart. The trim is 7 bases for V and 3 bases for J, with a gap of 6 bases between the germline ends. As encoded in the germline V gene, CDR1 is MNHEY while CDR2 is SVGAGI. Counted from cysteine to phenylalanine, this CDR3 has 11 amino acids. The DNA shown is the 33-base CDR3, in frame from base 1. Library construction relied on the immunoSEQ multiplex PCR assay. TCRdb limited this immuneACCESS table to in-frame rearrangements with V and J called. A share of clones is missing; checked studies link under half to unresolved V genes, and the rest is unexplained. Present in this sample are tens of thousands of clones, 86% of which were seen just once. The ten biggest clones cover 2.1% of the sample.

The paper's findings and limits, for the study overall: Among HPV16-positive patients, expansion of HPV-responsive T cells during chemoradiotherapy was associated with better recurrence-free survival. The functional definition of HPV-specific T cells came from only a couple of HPV16-positive patients, and the survival association was reported for HPV16-positive patients. Expansion of candidate HPV-specific clones and E7-related TCR motifs was observed in the tumor microenvironment during treatment, whereas no such expansion was observed for non-HPV-specific T cells.

Source: blood, taken from a patient who underwent chemoradiotherapy. The receptor comes from a human donor with HPV-associated anogenital cancer. The rearranged chain carries TRBV6-5 and TRBJ1-1; no D gene call is confident. The nucleotide sequence reads as follows: TGTGCCAGCACCCGGGACACTGAAGCTTTCTTT. Its translation reads: CASTRDTEAFF.